The 13 T cell receptor beta chains below were found in one sample sequenced in a study of T cell repertoires in cytomegalovirus infection. Their target antigens are unknown. Each CDR3 protein is one row after TCRdb ran MiXCR on the reads. Here the sample spans about 220,000 distinct CDR3 sequences, about 38% being singletons. Sequenced here: CD8+ T cells from cultured PBMCs, sampled from culture after CMV antigen stimulation. The origin of the receptors is a human donor in good health (CMV status not recorded). Some clones in this sample may be carry-over from other donors' samples.

The chain recombines TRBV12-3 or TRBV12-4 with TRBJ2-7; 11 nucleotides line up with TRBD1. This CDR3 has 14 amino acids. After removal of 6 bases from V and 5 bases from J, the junction contained 6 bases not matched to a gene. CDR3 loop: CASRRTGGYDEQYF. The DNA of the CDR3 is TGTGCCAGCAGGAGGACAGGGGGCTACGACGAGCAGTACTTC.

This clonotype was picked up a small number of times. The V gene is TRBV7-9, the J gene TRBJ2-4; possible D gene TRBD1, 5 bases. In germline, CDR1 is SEHNR, CDR2 FQNEAQ (reference sequence). V was pared by 5 bases and J by 0 bases, with 14 bases between. This CDR3 has 16 amino acids. CDR3 coding DNA: TGTGCCAGCAGCCCTGGGGCAGGGTTAGCCAAAAACATTCAGTACTTC. Translated: CASSPGAGLAKNIQYF. The entire variable domain, with the rest obtained from reference TRBV7-9 and TRBJ2-4, is as follows: DTGVSQNPRHKITKRGQNVTFRCDPISEHNRLYWYRQTLGQGPEFLTYFQNEAQLEKSRLLSDRFSAERPKGSFSTLEIQRTEQGDSAMYLCASSPGAGLAKNIQYFGAGTRLSVL.

This clonotype was seen many times. The chain couples TRBV11-2 to TRBJ2-1; 7 bases map to TRBD2. The CDR3 is 15 residues long. Germline loops: CDR1 SGHAT, CDR2 FQNNGV. The V gene end was trimmed by 4 bases and the J gene end by 15 bases; junction bases not matched to a gene: 18. DNA of the CDR3: TGTGCCAGCAGCTCCGTGTCATTAGCGGGTCCGGCCCGGTTCTTC. Translated, it gives CASSSVSLAGPARFF.

As DNA, the CDR3 is TGTGCCAGCAGTTCCCACCGGCCGCCTACTAGCGGGGGGATTGAAGATACGCAGTATTTT. Translating gives CASSSHRPPTSGGIEDTQYF. The rearrangement links TRBV12-3 or TRBV12-4 to TRBJ2-3, with 12 bases identical to TRBD2. The CDR3 contains 20 residues. The V gene end was trimmed by 4 bases and the J gene end by 5 bases; junction bases not matched to a gene: 19.

This chain uses TRBV10-3 with TRBJ2-1; tentative D call: TRBD1 (6 bases). Germline CDR1 ENHRY, CDR2 SYGVKD. Trimming shortened V by 9 bases and J by 5 bases, and 11 bases separated the two germline ends. The CDR3 totals 12 residues. CDR3 residues: CAMTGRDNEQFF. CDR3 coding DNA: TGTGCCATGACAGGCAGGGACAATGAGCAGTTCTTC.

This clonotype was observed a handful of times. The CDR3 loop reads CSALNGLAGEETQYF. The CDR3 DNA sequence: TGCAGTGCTCTAAATGGACTAGCGGGAGAGGAGACCCAGTACTTC. The chain couples TRBV20-1 to TRBJ2-5, with 13 bases fitting TRBD2. This CDR3 spans 15 amino acids. The V and J ends lost 5 bases and 5 bases, in that order; junction bases with no gene match: 8. Germline assignment: CDR1 DFQATT and CDR2 SNEGSKA (reference sequence).

This clonotype was seen at least ten times. V gene TRBV27 combines with J gene TRBJ2-3, with 14 bases fitting TRBD2. This CDR3 has 17 residues. The V and J ends lost 4 bases and 1 base, in that order; junction bases with no gene match: 4. Germline V CDR1 and CDR2: MNHEY, SMNVEV (reference sequence). CDR3 amino acids: CASSSGLAGDGTDTQYF. CDR3 sequence (DNA): TGTGCCAGCAGTTCGGGACTAGCGGGGGATGGCACAGATACGCAGTATTTT.

This clonotype was seen a few times. This chain links TRBV12-5 with TRBJ2-3; 10 nucleotides line up with TRBD2. Unmatched junction bases numbered 2, after V lost 1 base and J lost 4 bases. Germline CDR1 reads LGHNT; CDR2 reads FRNRAP. CDR3 length: 15 amino acids. The CDR3 spells CASGLGLAGADTQYF. The CDR3 nucleotides are TGTGCTAGTGGTTTGGGACTAGCGGGCGCAGATACGCAGTATTTT.

V and J are TRBV11-2 and TRBJ1-1; TRBD1 aligns across 7 bases. The V gene end was trimmed by 5 bases and the J gene end by 0 bases; junction bases not matched to a gene: 18. This CDR3 is 19 amino acids long. CDR1 is SGHAT and CDR2 is FQNNGV in the germline V gene. CDR3 nucleotides: TGTGCCAGCAGCAAAGGTCTTACAGGGGCTCCTACTATGAACACTGAAGCTTTCTTT. Amino acids: CASSKGLTGAPTMNTEAFF.

This clonotype occurred a few times. V and J are TRBV4-1 and TRBJ1-2; 7 bases align to TRBD1. The V and J ends lost 5 bases and 3 bases, in that order; junction bases with no gene match: 15. CDR3 length: 17 residues. CDR1 and CDR2 (germline): MGHRA, YSYEKL. CDR3 in amino acids: CASSEYSGTDQYYGYTF. CDR3 coding DNA: TGCGCCAGCAGCGAATATTCCGGGACAGACCAATACTATGGCTACACCTTC.

CDR3 in DNA: TGCGCCAGCAGCCCACTGACTAGCGGGAGGGCGTGGAACAGCAATGAGCAGTTCTTC. Its translation is CASSPLTSGRAWNSNEQFF. The chain recombines TRBV4-1 with TRBJ2-1; 14 bases map to TRBD2. CDR3 size: 19 residues. Germline trimming cut 4 bases from V and 6 bases from J; bases unmatched to any gene: 14. Germline V lookup: CDR1 MGHRA, CDR2 YSYEKL.

This chain links TRBV25-1 with TRBJ2-2; D is ambiguous. The V end was cut by 6 bases, the J end by 6 bases, with 8 bases between. The germline V gene encodes CDR1 MGHDK and CDR2 SYGVNS. The CDR3 has 12 residues. DNA for the CDR3: TGTGCCAGCAGGTCTGGGCCCGGGGAGCTGTTTTTT. It encodes CASRSGPGELFF.

This clonotype was seen just once. V usage is TRBV24-1 and J usage is TRBJ1-2; no reliable D call. The CDR3 is 13 residues long. Between the trimmed V and J ends, which lost 2 bases and 4 bases, there was a span of 7 bases. Germline CDR1 KGHDR, CDR2 SFDVKD. The CDR3, as DNA: TGTGCCACCAGTGATTCCGGTACCTATGGCTACACCTTC. It encodes CATSDSGTYGYTF.